The 28 T cell receptor beta chains below come from one sample, sequenced in a study of blood T cells in healthy people across ages. It was with a sample-barcoded 5' primer and a J-beta primer mix that a second PCR of about 6 to 12 cycles was run. TCRdb reprocessed the 5' RACE reads with MiXCR, giving one entry per CDR3 protein. The sample lists approximately 1,000,000 distinct CDR3 sequences, 40% to 50% occurring once. The sequenced material came from blood. All receptors derive from a woman aged 55 to 70 in good health.

This clonotype was seen only a few times. The chain uses TRBV7-9 and TRBJ2-3, with 11 bases matching TRBD2. Trimming removed 0 bases from V and 2 bases from J; junction bases left unmatched: 10. The germline V gene encodes CDR1 SEHNR and CDR2 FQNEAQ (reference sequence). This CDR3 is 19 amino acids long. The CDR3 DNA reads TGTGCCAGCAGCTTAGCCCCGGTAGCGGGAGGGCCTGACACAGATACGCAGTATTTT. This translates into CASSLAPVAGGPDTDTQYF. The entire variable domain, with the rest obtained from reference TRBV7-9 and TRBJ2-3, is as follows: DTGVSQNPRHKITKRGQNVTFRCDPISEHNRLYWYRQTLGQGPEFLTYFQNEAQLEKSRLLSDRFSAERPKGSFSTLEIQRTEQGDSAMYLCASSLAPVAGGPDTDTQYFGPGTRLTVL.

The chain couples TRBV28 to TRBJ2-7; a possible D gene is TRBD1 (6 bases). The germline V gene encodes CDR1 MDHEN and CDR2 SYDVKM. The CDR3 covers 14 residues. V was clipped by 8 bases and J by 0 bases, with 14 bases between them. In DNA form, the CDR3 reads TGTGCCAGCGGCGGTCGGGACAACTCCTACGAGCAGTACTTC. It codes for CASGGRDNSYEQYF.

This chain uses TRBV6-5 with TRBJ2-1; a weak D match, TRBD1 (6 bases). The DNA end is a closer match to TRBJ2-7, so the J assignment may be wrong. Germline CDR1 MNHEY, CDR2 SVGAGI. The CDR3 is 14 residues long. Written as DNA, the CDR3 is TGTGCCAGCAGTTACGACATCGGGGACAATGAGCAGTACTTC. It translates to CASSYDIGDNEQYF.

V is TRBV7-6 and J is TRBJ2-7; either TRBD1 or TRBD2 may supply D (5 bases each). Germline V lookup: CDR1 SGHVS, CDR2 FNYEAQ. Deletions cut 4 bases from V and 4 bases from J, with 29 bases between. The CDR3 has 19 residues. CDR3 loop: CASSSLPSSAGTGFYEQYF. CDR3 bases: TGTGCCAGCAGCTCACTTCCCTCCTCCGCCGGGACGGGTTTTTACGAGCAGTACTTC.

This chain links TRBV9 with TRBJ1-1; TRBD1 is a possible D gene (6 bases). V shed 2 bases and J shed 0 bases, with 11 bases lying between them. Germline CDR1 and CDR2: SGDLS and YYNGEE. CDR3 size: 15 residues. For the CDR3, the DNA is TGTGCCAGCAGCGTGGGGGCCCAGATGAACACTGAAGCTTTCTTT. Amino acids: CASSVGAQMNTEAFF. Together with reference TRBV9 and TRBJ1-1, the CDR3 gives the full variable domain: DSGVTQTPKHLITATGQRVTLRCSPRSGDLSVYWYQQSLDQGLQFLIQYYNGEERAKGNILERFSAQQFPDLHSELNLSSLELGDSALYFCASSVGAQMNTEAFFGQGTRLTVV.

This chain connects TRBV20-1 to TRBJ2-7, with a weak D call TRBD1 (6 bases). Per germline, CDR1 DFQATT and CDR2 SNEGSKA (reference sequence). The CDR3 extends over 16 amino acids. V dropped 0 bases and J dropped 0 bases, with 15 bases sitting between them. The DNA of the CDR3 is TGCAGTGCTAGAGATGAAAGCGGCAGGGGCTCCTACGAGCAGTACTTC. Its translation is CSARDESGRGSYEQYF.

V usage is TRBV28 and J usage is TRBJ2-5; D perhaps matches TRBD1 (8 bases). Germline CDR1 and CDR2: MDHEN and SYDVKM. The ends were cut back, 5 bases at V and 5 bases at J, with 15 bases in the middle. The CDR3 contains 14 residues. CDR3 DNA sequence: TGTGCCAGCAGTAACACAGGGGGGGAGGAGACCCAGTACTTC. This sequence encodes CASSNTGGEETQYF. Complete variable domain (other parts from reference TRBV28 and TRBJ2-5): DVKVTQSSRYLVKRTGEKVFLECVQDMDHENMFWYRQDPGLGLRLIYFSYDVKMKEKGDIPEGYSVSREKKERFSLILESASTNQTSMYLCASSNTGGEETQYFGPGTRLLVL.

The rearrangement uses TRBV2 and TRBJ2-1, with TRBD2 identical over 8 bases. Per the germline V gene, CDR1 is SNHLY and CDR2 is FYNNEI. CDR3 size: 15 residues. Trimming cost V 2 bases and J 12 bases; bases outside gene matches: 12. The CDR3 DNA sequence: TGTGCCAGCAGTGAAAGGGCTAGCGGGCGACTCGGGCAGTTCTTC. Its translation: CASSERASGRLGQFF.

The chain employs TRBV7-9 and TRBJ2-7, with 7 bases that match TRBD1. The CDR3 contains 14 residues. Germline V gene data show CDR1 as SEHNR and CDR2 as FQNEAQ (reference sequence). V dropped 5 bases and J dropped 3; count of bases not matched to a gene: 7. DNA for the CDR3: TGTGCCAGCAGCCCCCATCGGGACAGCTACGAGCAGTACTTC. Protein product: CASSPHRDSYEQYF.

This clonotype was found a few times. The CDR3 spells CASSLYGYRTGLRETQYF. CDR3 DNA sequence: TGTGCCAGCAGCTTATACGGTTATCGGACAGGGCTTCGAGAGACCCAGTACTTC. The chain recombines TRBV7-9 with TRBJ2-5; TRBD1 matches at 8 bases. The CDR3 has 18 amino acids. V trimming: 2 bases; J trimming: 4 bases; junction bases outside the gene matches: 15. Germline CDR1 SEHNR, CDR2 FQNEAQ (reference sequence).

The chain carries TRBV5-1 and TRBJ1-2; D remains ambiguous. The CDR3 sequence is 14 residues long. Germline V gene data show CDR1 as SGHRS and CDR2 as YFSETQ. Between the trimmed V and J ends, which lost 0 bases and 7 bases, there was a span of 13 bases. The CDR3: CASSLAGAELGYTF. The CDR3 nucleotides read TGCGCCAGCAGCTTGGCGGGAGCAGAACTTGGCTACACCTTC.

This clonotype showed up just a few times. This chain links TRBV12-3 or TRBV12-4 with TRBJ2-5, with D perhaps TRBD2 (5 bases). The V gene lost 3 bases and the J gene lost 1 base, with 18 bases spanning the gap. This CDR3 comprises 17 residues. This chain's CDR3 is CASSFRIAHLGQETQYF. As DNA, the CDR3 is TGTGCCAGCAGTTTCCGGATAGCGCATTTAGGCCAAGAGACCCAGTACTTC.

The CDR3 region has the DNA TGCGCCAGCAGCCAAGAGGGGCGGGAAGAGACCCAGTACTTC. Translation: CASSQEGREETQYF. The V gene is TRBV4-1, the J gene TRBJ2-5; D might be TRBD1 or TRBD2, each matching 5 bases. This CDR3 is 14 amino acids long. CDR1 is MGHRA, CDR2 YSYEKL, per germline. Trimming cost V 0 bases and J 3 bases, with 8 bases left between them.

This clonotype appeared a few times. V and J are TRBV5-1 and TRBJ2-7, with 7 bases matching TRBD2. V trimming: 6 bases; J trimming: 7 bases; junction bases outside the gene matches: 10. Per the germline V gene, CDR1 is SGHRS and CDR2 is YFSETQ. The CDR3 loop spans 13 amino acids. The CDR3 is CASTATGAGEQYF. The CDR3 region has the DNA TGCGCCAGCACGGCTACGGGAGCGGGGGAGCAGTACTTC.

On this clonotype: One end of the junction fails to match germline, which may point to a read error. The chain is built from TRBV11-2 and TRBJ2-7; the D gene is possibly TRBD2 (6 bases). The length of the CDR3 is 17 residues. Germline V gives CDR1 SGHAT, CDR2 FQNNGV. CDR3 amino acids: CAGSLAPQRANSYEQYF. The CDR3 region has the DNA TGTGCCGGCAGCTTGGCCCCCCAGCGGGCGAACTCCTACGAGCAGTACTTC.

The chain employs TRBV25-1 and TRBJ1-6; possibly TRBD1 for D (5 bases). The V gene's germline CDR1 is MGHDK and CDR2 SYGVNS. V shed 7 bases and J shed 8 bases, with 9 bases lying between them. The CDR3 loop spans 12 amino acids. The CDR3 region is CASTRDYSPLHF. Written as DNA, the CDR3 is TGTGCCAGCACCCGGGACTATTCACCCCTCCACTTT.

The chain uses TRBV12-3 or TRBV12-4 and TRBJ2-3; 9 nucleotides line up with TRBD2. CDR3 length equals 16 residues. V trimming: 5 bases; J trimming: 4 bases; junction bases outside the gene matches: 10. DNA for the CDR3: TGTGCCAGCAGTCCGATTAGCGGGAGTCCCGCAGATACGCAGTATTTT. Amino acid sequence: CASSPISGSPADTQYF.

The rearrangement links TRBV7-2 to TRBJ1-2, with D perhaps TRBD1 (5 bases). V shed 5 bases and J shed 5 bases, with 18 bases lying between them. This CDR3 is 15 amino acids long. Per germline, CDR1 SGHTA and CDR2 FQGNSA. Here the CDR3 reads CASSPSWGGSYGYTF. Here the CDR3 DNA reads TGTGCCAGCAGCCCCTCCTGGGGGGGGAGTTATGGCTACACCTTC.

V is TRBV6-5 and J is TRBJ1-2; maybe TRBD1 (5 bases). Per the germline V gene, CDR1 is MNHEY and CDR2 is SVGAGI. Trimming cost V 2 bases and J 8 bases, with 18 bases left between them. This CDR3 is 15 amino acids long. CDR3: CASSYDEGRARGYTF. In nucleotides, the CDR3 is TGTGCCAGCAGTTACGACGAGGGACGGGCCCGCGGCTACACCTTC.

This clonotype has just a few counts. CDR3 sequence: CAISPGGPTEAFF. The CDR3 nucleotides are TGTGCCATCAGTCCGGGGGGTCCCACTGAAGCTTTCTTT. The chain combines TRBV10-3 with TRBJ1-1; tentative D call: TRBD1 (5 bases). The V end was cut by 5 bases, the J end by 4 bases, with 11 bases between. The CDR3 consists of 13 residues. Germline V gene lookup returns CDR1 ENHRY and CDR2 SYGVKD.

The rearrangement uses TRBV9 and TRBJ1-2; no clear D. Trimming took off 0 bases at V and 4 bases at J, with 10 bases between the two ends. In germline, CDR1 is SGDLS, CDR2 YYNGEE. This CDR3 spans 14 amino acids. The CDR3 is CASSVGKDVYGYTF. DNA for the CDR3: TGTGCCAGCAGCGTAGGGAAGGATGTCTATGGCTACACCTTC.

This clonotype appeared a few times. This sequence joins TRBV6-5 and TRBJ2-5; 9 nucleotides line up with TRBD2. The CDR3 consists of 15 residues. The germline V gene encodes CDR1 MNHEY and CDR2 SVGAGI. V shed 2 bases, J shed 1 base, and the junction held 2 bases outside the gene matches. As DNA, the CDR3 is TGTGCCAGCAGTTACCCGACTAGCGGCCAAGAGACCCAGTACTTC. It encodes CASSYPTSGQETQYF.

This clonotype has a handful of counts. The V gene is TRBV20-1, the J gene TRBJ2-1; 9 positions agree with TRBD1. Germline V gene data show CDR1 as DFQATT and CDR2 as SNEGSKA (reference sequence). There are 12 residues in the CDR3. The CDR3 here is CGIQDRGDEQFF. The CDR3 DNA reads as TGCGGAATTCAGGACAGGGGAGATGAGCAGTTCTTC.

CDR3: CASDSRSPTTFSYEQYF. CDR3 DNA: TGTGCCAGCGACAGCCGAAGCCCCACAACCTTTTCCTACGAGCAGTACTTC. V usage is TRBV6-4 and J usage is TRBJ2-5, with a tentative D call TRBD1 (5 bases). The last part of the DNA fits TRBJ2-7 better; the J call may be wrong. From germline, CDR1 is MRHNA and CDR2 SNTAGT. The CDR3 is made up of 17 amino acids.

This clonotype has a handful of counts. The rearrangement uses TRBV5-1 and TRBJ2-5, with TRBD2 matching over 9 bases. The CDR3 loop spans 14 amino acids. Germline V gene sequence: CDR1 SGHRS, CDR2 YFSETQ. The V segment lost 6 bases and the J segment 5 bases; nucleotides outside the gene matches: 8. Here the CDR3 reads CASIAGGPGETQYF. The CDR3 DNA is TGCGCCAGCATTGCGGGAGGGCCGGGGGAGACCCAGTACTTC. Looking up the rest from reference TRBV5-1 and TRBJ2-5 gives the full variable domain: KAGVTQTPRYLIKTRGQQVTLSCSPISGHRSVSWYQQTPGQGLQFLFEYFSETQRNKGNFPGRFSGRQFSNSRSEMNVSTLELGDSALYLCASIAGGPGETQYFGPGTRLLVL.

This chain connects TRBV7-2 to TRBJ2-1; no firm D call. CDR3 length: 11 residues. CDR1 is SGHTA, CDR2 FQGNSA, per germline. V was shortened by 6 bases and J by 9 bases, with 9 bases between the two germline ends. In DNA form, the CDR3 reads TGTGCCAGCAGGAGAACGGTTGAGCAGTTCTTC. It translates to CASRRTVEQFF.

The chain uses TRBV6-2 or TRBV6-3 and TRBJ2-1; D not certain. CDR1 is MNHEY and CDR2 is SVGEGT in the germline V gene. The V end was cut by 6 bases, the J end by 6 bases, with 9 bases between. The CDR3 consists of 12 residues. CDR3 sequence (DNA): TGTGCCAGCAGCCGACTCACCAATGAGCAGTTCTTC. This codes for CASSRLTNEQFF.

The rearrangement links TRBV9 to TRBJ1-2; D gene uncertain. Germline V gives CDR1 SGDLS, CDR2 YYNGEE. The CDR3 consists of 13 residues. Trimming cost V 0 bases and J 2 bases, with 5 bases left between them. The CDR3, as DNA: TGTGCCAGCAGCGTAGACGCAAACTATGGCTACACCTTC. Residues: CASSVDANYGYTF. Drawing the rest from reference TRBV9 and TRBJ1-2, the complete variable domain is DSGVTQTPKHLITATGQRVTLRCSPRSGDLSVYWYQQSLDQGLQFLIQYYNGEERAKGNILERFSAQQFPDLHSELNLSSLELGDSALYFCASSVDANYGYTFGSGTRLTVV.